This T cell receptor beta chain was identified during a study of T-cell reconstitution after alpha-beta-depleted transplantation in children. The germline V gene has CDR1 MNHEY and CDR2 SVGAGI. The V gene lost 0 bases and the J gene lost 5 bases, with 10 bases spanning the gap. The length of the CDR3 is 14 residues. During its preparation, the TCRbeta library received unique molecular identifiers. From the PCR reads, TCRdb called clonotypes with MiXCR, one entry per CDR3 protein. This sample has some 640,000 distinct CDR3 sequences, with 16% found just once. This clonotype was seen at least ten times.

This TCR was recovered from a human donor who donated a stem cell graft to a child with acute myeloid leukemia. The rearrangement joins TRBV6-5 to TRBJ1-1; no clear D gene. The input for sequencing was PBMCs from the stem cell graft donor, taken from the stem cell graft. The DNA for the CDR3 is TGTGCCAGCAGTTACTCGCCGGAGAGGACTGAAGCTTTCTTT. Its protein is CASSYSPERTEAFF.